This T cell receptor beta chain was sequenced during a study of technical replicates of blood from a few donors. There are 15 residues in the CDR3. This table comes from immunoSEQ multiplex PCR, and its TCRdb copy is limited to in-frame clones, with some not included. The top ten hold roughly 0.24% of the sample, which has tens of thousands of clones, less than 97% seen once. Specimen: T cells isolated from PBMCs. The receptor was derived from a human donor in good health. The rearrangement uses TRBV21-1 and TRBJ1-4. TRBV21-1 is shown as a pseudogene. The CDR3 loop reads CASSKGVPGDEKLFF. CDR3 coding DNA: TGTGCCAGCAGCAAAGGGGTTCCGGGAGATGAAAAACTGTTTTTT.